One sample yielded the 6 T cell receptor beta chains listed below, sequenced in a study of cytomegalovirus exposure and HLA in healthy donors. The table came from immunoSEQ multiplex PCR; TCRdb's copy has only in-frame clones and leaves some out. The sample has about 240,000 clones, roughly 86% seen once. Material for sequencing was PBMCs. The receptors come from a woman in her 30s in good health and CMV-seropositive.

This sequence joins TRBV19 and TRBJ1-4; TRBD1 agrees at 9 bases. Trimming removed 7 bases from V and 7 bases from J; junction bases left unmatched: 13. CDR1 is LNHDA, CDR2 SQIVND, per germline (reference sequence). This CDR3 spans 16 amino acids. CDR3 sequence (DNA): TGTGCCAGTACCTTAGTACAGGGGGCCGAAGGTGAAAAACTGTTTTTT. As protein: CASTLVQGAEGEKLFF.

This chain connects TRBV4-1 to TRBJ2-7; D ambiguous. Germline lookup yields CDR1 MGHRA and CDR2 YSYEKL. CDR3 length equals 14 residues. Trimming removed 1 base from V and 3 bases from J, with 10 bases in between. The CDR3 sequence is CASSQAALSYEQYF. The CDR3 DNA sequence: TGCGCCAGCAGCCAAGCCGCCCTGAGCTACGAGCAGTACTTC.

V gene TRBV9 combines with J gene TRBJ2-7; 8 bases match TRBD2. There are 15 residues in the CDR3. The V segment lost 3 bases and the J segment 4 bases; nucleotides outside the gene matches: 9. Germline V gene sequence: CDR1 SGDLS, CDR2 YYNGEE. CDR3 in amino acids: CASSAGAGVDYEQYF. CDR3 coding DNA: TGTGCCAGCAGCGCTGGAGCGGGAGTGGATTACGAGCAGTACTTC.

The chain joins TRBV18 to TRBJ2-1; 10 bases are a match to TRBD2. The J segment lost 9 bases and the V segment lost 3 bases, leaving 5 bases of the junction unmatched. The length of the CDR3 is 14 residues. The germline CDR1 and CDR2 sequences are KGHSH and LQKENI. The CDR3 nucleotides are TGTGCCAGCTCACCCTTAGCGGGAGGTAGTGAGCAGTTCTTC. It yields the protein CASSPLAGGSEQFF.

CDR3 sequence (DNA): TGTGCCAGCAGTGGGGGGGGTTTTAACACCGGGGAGCTGTTTTTT. Translation: CASSGGGFNTGELFF. The rearrangement uses TRBV28 and TRBJ2-2, with TRBD2 matching 7 bases. Germline values: CDR1 MDHEN, CDR2 SYDVKM. The V segment lost 5 bases and the J segment 2 bases; nucleotides outside the gene matches: 5. The CDR3 length is 15 residues.

The rearrangement joins TRBV28 to TRBJ1-5; D gene uncertain. The V gene's germline CDR1 is MDHEN and CDR2 SYDVKM. The CDR3 totals 14 residues. With 3 bases removed from V and 3 bases from J, the gap between germline ends came to 9 bases. The CDR3 DNA reads TGTGCCAGCAGTTTTTTTCCAATCAATCAGCCCCAGCATTTT. Translated: CASSFFPINQPQHF.